This T cell receptor (beta chain) was sequenced for a study of Graves' ophthalmopathy and Graves' hyperthyroidism. From RNA, the CDR3 regions of TCR beta chains were amplified and sequenced. HTBI-primed RT-PCR formed the first round, and a multiplex PCR formed the second. TCRdb passed the multiplex PCR reads through MiXCR, listing each CDR3 protein once. The sample has about 1.1 million distinct CDR3 sequences; 35% to 45% are singletons. This clonotype was recorded many times. Losses at the gene ends were 4 bases for V and 9 bases for J; bases not matched to a gene: 5. There are 14 residues in the CDR3. From germline, CDR1 is LNHNV and CDR2 YYDKDF (reference sequence).

Input material: peripheral blood or thyroid tissue (not recorded which). The receptor comes from an adult man with Graves' hyperthyroidism. V gene TRBV15 combines with J gene TRBJ1-6; 8 bases agree with TRBD1. CDR3 region: CATSTGGSGSPLHF. CDR3 bases: TGTGCCACCAGCACAGGGGGCAGCGGTTCACCCCTCCACTTT.